The entry that follows covers one TCR beta chain sequence. Its antigen is still unknown. This entry is derived from a study of OX40 agonist ivuxolimab in advanced cancers. Study findings and constraints: The study observed clonal expansion of CD4+ and CD8+ blood T cells by week 6 at 0.1 to 3.0 mg/kg.

Only in-frame clones appear in the TCRdb table, and some are missing; sequencing was by immunoSEQ multiplex PCR. The sample lists approximately 60,000 clones, roughly 80% occurring once. The germline V gene has CDR1 LNHDA and CDR2 SQIVND (reference sequence). This CDR3 has 16 amino acids. The V and J ends lost 4 bases and 4 bases, in that order; junction bases with no gene match: 9. The input for sequencing was CD4+ or CD8+ T cells sorted from blood, taken in a trial of the OX40 agonist ivuxolimab. The genes are TRBV19 and TRBJ1-1; 10 positions match TRBD1. The clonotype originates from an adult with an advanced solid tumor such as melanoma, head and neck, liver or kidney cancer. CDR3 protein: CASSTGQGGGSTEAFF. The DNA of the CDR3 is TGTGCCAGTAGTACCGGACAGGGGGGTGGTAGCACTGAAGCTTTCTTT.